This T cell receptor beta chain came from a study of cytomegalovirus exposure and HLA in healthy donors. Every donor was a healthy person donating bone marrow. A single count supports this clone. V was trimmed by 4 bases and J by 4 bases, leaving 8 bases between them. This CDR3 is built from 13 residues. The germline gives CDR1 SEHNR, CDR2 FQNEAQ (reference sequence). In the PCR, 60 Vbeta and 13 Jbeta primers were used. The method was immunoSEQ multiplex PCR; TCRdb's version includes in-frame clones alone and lacks a portion of them. The repertoire holds some 90,000 clones, around 78% seen once, with 4% to 5.5% in the top ten.

This clonotype was obtained from a male donor in good health and CMV-seropositive. This chain connects TRBV7-9 to TRBJ1-3, with no clear D. The source material was PBMCs. The CDR3 DNA reads as TGTGCCAGCAGCTACGGAGAGGGAAACACCATATATTTT. Translating it yields CASSYGEGNTIYF.